This T cell receptor beta chain was sequenced for a study of cytotoxic CD8 clonotypes in ibrutinib-treated CLL. Study as a whole: Once treatment had gone on for a median of 12 months, range 6 to 36, response samples were drawn.

This CDR3 contains 12 residues. Per germline, CDR1 KGHSH and CDR2 LQKENI. Trimming shortened V by 3 bases and J by 5 bases, and 5 bases separated the two germline ends. This clone was observed a few times. Sequencing was performed with immunoSEQ multiplex PCR; in TCRdb, only in-frame clones are kept and a portion is missing. The sample yields some 14,000 clones, more than 45% seen once. The rearrangement uses TRBV18 and TRBJ2-4; D is uncertain. Source: PBMCs, taken at an approximately 25-month disease-progression time point, from a patient treated with ibrutinib. This sequence was found in a human donor with chronic lymphocytic leukemia. Here the CDR3 reads CASSPGQNIQYF. The DNA for the CDR3 is TGTGCCAGCTCACCGGGTCAAAACATTCAGTACTTC.